The 6 T cell receptor beta chains presented below share a single source sample, sequenced in a study of blood T cell repertoires in COVID-19. Measured with immunoSEQ multiplex PCR; TCRdb has only the in-frame clones, and not every one. The sample shows roughly 160,000 clones, roughly 83% of them seen only once. Sequencing used peripheral blood. Receptor source: a woman aged 55-75 years with acute or convalescent COVID-19.

The V call is TRBV15, the J call TRBJ2-7, with D perhaps TRBD1 (5 bases). The CDR3 contains 16 residues. Trimming stripped 0 bases from V and 2 bases from J, with 14 bases between. From germline, CDR1 is LNHNV and CDR2 YYDKDF (reference sequence). DNA of the CDR3: TGTGCCACCAGCAGAGAAGCTGGGGCAGGTACCTACGAGCAGTACTTC. It translates to CATSREAGAGTYEQYF. Combining the CDR3 with reference TRBV15 and TRBJ2-7 gives the whole variable domain DAMVIQNPRYQVTQFGKPVTLSCSQTLNHNVMYWYQQKSSQAPKLLFHYYDKDFNNEADTPDNFQSRRPNTSFCFLDIRSPGLGDTAMYLCATSREAGAGTYEQYFGPGTRLTVT.

This sequence joins TRBV5-1 and TRBJ1-1; maybe TRBD1 (6 bases). With 5 bases removed from V and 0 bases from J, the gap between germline ends came to 8 bases. In germline, CDR1 is SGHRS, CDR2 YFSETQ. CDR3 length: 13 amino acids. CDR3 sequence (DNA): TGCGCCAGCAGTGACAGGATGAACACTGAAGCTTTCTTT. Residues: CASSDRMNTEAFF. The complete variable domain, with remaining parts taken from reference TRBV5-1 and TRBJ1-1, reads KAGVTQTPRYLIKTRGQQVTLSCSPISGHRSVSWYQQTPGQGLQFLFEYFSETQRNKGNFPGRFSGRQFSNSRSEMNVSTLELGDSALYLCASSDRMNTEAFFGQGTRLTVV.

The chain has TRBV7-2 and TRBJ1-2; D is ambiguous. In germline, CDR1 is SGHTA, CDR2 FQGNSA. Trimming took 2 bases from V and 4 from J, leaving 5 bases between them. The CDR3 extends over 12 amino acids. For the CDR3, the DNA is TGTGCCAGCAGCTTATCGCGCTATGGCTACACCTTC. It yields the protein CASSLSRYGYTF. Combining the CDR3 with reference TRBV7-2 and TRBJ1-2 gives the whole variable domain GAGVSQSPSNKVTEKGKDVELRCDPISGHTALYWYRQSLGQGLEFLIYFQGNSAPDKSGLPSDRFSAERTGGSVSTLTIQRTQQEDSAVYLCASSLSRYGYTFGSGTRLTVV.

The gene calls are TRBV7-9 and TRBJ2-5, with 13 positions matching TRBD2. The germline V gene has CDR1 SEHNR and CDR2 FQNEAQ (reference sequence). This CDR3 comprises 17 residues. Trimming at V came to 5 bases and at J to 0 bases, leaving 6 bases not matched to a gene. CDR3 nucleotides: TGTGCCAGCAGCCCCGGGACTAGCGGGGAGTACCAAGAGACCCAGTACTTC. Translated, it gives CASSPGTSGEYQETQYF.

The gene calls are TRBV27 and TRBJ1-5, with D possibly TRBD1 on 5 matching bases. The V end lost 5 bases, the J end lost 0 bases, and 11 bases lay between the germline ends. This CDR3 has 15 residues. Germline V gene data show CDR1 as MNHEY and CDR2 as SMNVEV (reference sequence). CDR3 residues: CASSKGQGSNQPQHF. The CDR3 DNA follows: TGTGCCAGCAGTAAAGGTCAGGGTAGCAATCAGCCCCAGCATTTT.

V usage is TRBV4-3 and J usage is TRBJ1-1; 8 nucleotides match TRBD1. V lost 5 bases and J lost 6; bases outside the gene matches: 8. CDR3 length: 14 residues. Germline assignment: CDR1 LGHNA and CDR2 YSLEER. For the CDR3, the DNA is TGCGCCAGCAGCGTTGGACAGGGTGACGCTGAAGCTTTCTTT. This encodes CASSVGQGDAEAFF.